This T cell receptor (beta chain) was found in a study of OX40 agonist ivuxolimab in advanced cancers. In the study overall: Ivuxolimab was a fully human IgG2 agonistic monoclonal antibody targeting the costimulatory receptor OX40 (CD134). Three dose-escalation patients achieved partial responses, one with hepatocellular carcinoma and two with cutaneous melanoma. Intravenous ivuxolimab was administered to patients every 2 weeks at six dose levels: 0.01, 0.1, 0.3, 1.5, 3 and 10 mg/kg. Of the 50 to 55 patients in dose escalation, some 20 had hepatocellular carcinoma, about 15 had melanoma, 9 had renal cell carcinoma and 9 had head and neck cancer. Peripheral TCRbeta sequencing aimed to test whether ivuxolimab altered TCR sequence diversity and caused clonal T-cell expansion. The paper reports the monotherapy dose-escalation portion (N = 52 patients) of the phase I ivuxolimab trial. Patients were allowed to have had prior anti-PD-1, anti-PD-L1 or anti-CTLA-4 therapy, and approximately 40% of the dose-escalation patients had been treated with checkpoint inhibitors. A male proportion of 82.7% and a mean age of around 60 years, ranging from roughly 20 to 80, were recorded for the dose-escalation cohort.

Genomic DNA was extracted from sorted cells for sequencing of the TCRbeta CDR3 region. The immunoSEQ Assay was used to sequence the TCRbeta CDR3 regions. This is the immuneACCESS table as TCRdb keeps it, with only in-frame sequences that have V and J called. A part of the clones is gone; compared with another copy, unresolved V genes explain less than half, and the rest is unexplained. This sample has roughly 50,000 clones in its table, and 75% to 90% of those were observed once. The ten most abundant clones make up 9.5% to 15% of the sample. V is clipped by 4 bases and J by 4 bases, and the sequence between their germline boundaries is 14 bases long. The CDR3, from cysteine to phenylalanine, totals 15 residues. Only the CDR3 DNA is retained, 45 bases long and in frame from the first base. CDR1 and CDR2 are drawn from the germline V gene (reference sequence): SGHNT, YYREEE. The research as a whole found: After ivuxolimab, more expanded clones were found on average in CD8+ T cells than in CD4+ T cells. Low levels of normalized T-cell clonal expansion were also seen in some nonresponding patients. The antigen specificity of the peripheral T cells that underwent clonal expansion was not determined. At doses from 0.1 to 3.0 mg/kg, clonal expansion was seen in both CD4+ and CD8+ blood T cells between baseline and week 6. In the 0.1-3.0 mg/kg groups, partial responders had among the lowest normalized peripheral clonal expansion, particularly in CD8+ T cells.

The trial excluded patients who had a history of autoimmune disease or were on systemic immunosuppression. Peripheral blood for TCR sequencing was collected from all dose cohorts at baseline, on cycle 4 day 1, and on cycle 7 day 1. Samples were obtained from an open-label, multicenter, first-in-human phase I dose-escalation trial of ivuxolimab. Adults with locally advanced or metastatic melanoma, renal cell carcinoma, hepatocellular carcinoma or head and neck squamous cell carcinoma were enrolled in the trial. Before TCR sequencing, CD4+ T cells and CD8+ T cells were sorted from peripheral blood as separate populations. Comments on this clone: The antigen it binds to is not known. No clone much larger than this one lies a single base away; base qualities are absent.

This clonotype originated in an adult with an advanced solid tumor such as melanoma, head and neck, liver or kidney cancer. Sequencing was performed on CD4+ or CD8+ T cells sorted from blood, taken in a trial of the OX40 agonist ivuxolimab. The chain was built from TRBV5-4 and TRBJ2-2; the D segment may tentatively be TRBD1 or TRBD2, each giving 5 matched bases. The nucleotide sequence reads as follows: TGTGCCAGCAGCGAGGGGCTTGGGTCCACCGGGGAGCTGTTTTTT. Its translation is CASSEGLGSTGELFF. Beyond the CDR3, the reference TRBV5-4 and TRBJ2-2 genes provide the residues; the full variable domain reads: ETGVTQSPTHLIKTRGQQVTLRCSSQSGHNTVSWYQQALGQGPQFIFQYYREEENGRGNFPPRFSGLQFPNYSSELNVNALELDDSALYLCASSEGLGSTGELFFGEGSRLTVL.